This T cell receptor (beta chain) is from a study of shared clonotypes between healthy human individuals. CDR1 and CDR2 from the germline V gene are SEHNR and FQNEAQ (reference sequence). The V end lost 2 bases, the J end lost 2 bases, and 10 bases lay between the germline ends. The CDR3 covers 15 residues. Some clones are missing from TCRdb's copy, which holds only in-frame ones; the method was immunoSEQ multiplex PCR. The sample records more than 450,000 clones, roughly 78% being singletons. This sequence joins TRBV7-9 and TRBJ1-3; D perhaps matches TRBD1 (5 bases). The specimen was PBMCs. The sequence came from a woman aged 35 to 49 in good health. Some clones in this sample may be carry-over from other donors' samples. The CDR3 protein is CASSLILGAGNTIYF. DNA for the CDR3: TGTGCCAGCAGCTTAATCTTAGGGGCTGGAAACACCATATATTTT.